This entry describes one T cell receptor (beta chain). Study processing details: Cell counts per sample came from amplifying reference gene primers. Profiling relied on immunoSEQ multiplex PCR, and the TCRdb table lists in-frame clones only, not all of them. D and trimming were read from the DNA, whereas the V and J calls and clone size are those reported in that table. The sample consists of around 250,000 clones, about 87% of them appearing once. This entry is derived from a study of blood T cell repertoires in COVID-19. Study-level background: Nucleic acid was either cDNA or gDNA, and it came from T cells, B-cell-depleted T cells, or PBMCs.

Self-reported history from a screening survey and questionnaire set each donor's cohort. Exposed enrollees had met someone with a PCR-confirmed or clinician-diagnosed COVID-19 case at some point within the 2 weeks before study entry. Germline lookup yields CDR1 MGHRA and CDR2 YSYEKL. The CDR3 sequence is 15 residues long. V was clipped by 9 bases and J by 3 bases, with 19 bases between them. This receptor was taken from a woman aged 40-49 years who had been exposed to COVID-19. The material sequenced was PBMCs or T cells enriched from blood (not recorded which). The chain carries TRBV4-1 and TRBJ2-3, with a weak D call TRBD2 (7 bases). In DNA, the CDR3 is TGCGCCAGTACACTCCAGGGGAGGGGGACAGATACGCAGTATTTT. Its protein is CASTLQGRGTDTQYF.